The clone carrying this TCR beta chain was found many times. TCRdb re-analysed the 5' RACE reads in MiXCR, keeping a single row per CDR3 protein. The profile shows under 400,000 distinct CDR3 sequences, 11% of them singletons. This record comes from a study of T cells after yellow fever vaccination. The CDR3 consists of 14 residues. V was clipped by 5 bases and J by 8 bases, with 18 bases between them. The specimen comprised PBMCs, sampled on the day of the first yellow fever vaccination. The sequence derives from a man younger than 35 who received the YFV17D yellow fever vaccine. The gene calls are TRBV12-3 or TRBV12-4 and TRBJ1-2, with D tentatively TRBD1 (5 bases). In DNA form, the CDR3 reads TGTGCCAGCAGTCCCTGGGGGAGGGATTGGGGCTACACCTTC. Protein product: CASSPWGRDWGYTF.